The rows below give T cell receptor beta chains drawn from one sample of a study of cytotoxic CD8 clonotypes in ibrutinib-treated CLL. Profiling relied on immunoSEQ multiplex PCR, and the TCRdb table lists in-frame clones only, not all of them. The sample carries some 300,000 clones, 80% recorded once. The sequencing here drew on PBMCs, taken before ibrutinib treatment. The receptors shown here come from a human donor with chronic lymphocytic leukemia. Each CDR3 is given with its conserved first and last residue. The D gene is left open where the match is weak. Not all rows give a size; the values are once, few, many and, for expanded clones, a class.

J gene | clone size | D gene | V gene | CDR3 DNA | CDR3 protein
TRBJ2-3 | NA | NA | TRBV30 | TGTGCCTGGAGCGCCGCCAGGGTAGGCACAGATACGCAGTATTTT | CAWSAARVGTDTQYF
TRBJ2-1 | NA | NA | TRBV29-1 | TGCAGCGTTTCCGGGACGCCTAGCTCCTACAATGAGCAGTTCTTC | CSVSGTPSSYNEQFF
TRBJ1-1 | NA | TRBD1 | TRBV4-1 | TGCGCCAGCAGCTTCTGGACAGGGACGAACACTGAAGCTTTCTTT | CASSFWTGTNTEAFF
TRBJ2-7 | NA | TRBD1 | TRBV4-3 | TGCGCCAGCAGCCAAGATATATCTCGGACAGGGCTCTACGAGCAGTACTTC | CASSQDISRTGLYEQYF
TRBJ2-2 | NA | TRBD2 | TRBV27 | TGTGCCAGCAGTTTATACCGACTAGCGGGGCGGGGAAACACCGGGGAGCTGTTTTTT | CASSLYRLAGRGNTGELFF
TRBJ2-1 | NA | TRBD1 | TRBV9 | TGTGCCAGCAGCACAGAAGGACAGGGAGTGGAGCAGTTCTTC | CASSTEGQGVEQFF
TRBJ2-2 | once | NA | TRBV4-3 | TGCGCCAGCAGCCAAAGAACAGGGTCGAACACCGGGGAGCTGTTTTTT | CASSQRTGSNTGELFF
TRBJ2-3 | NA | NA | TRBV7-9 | TGTGCCAGCAGCTCGAGGGACGGATTTAACACAGATACGCAGTATTTT | CASSSRDGFNTDTQYF
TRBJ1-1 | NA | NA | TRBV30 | TGTGCCTGGAGTGTACGTTTATATTGGCCTGAAGCTTTCTTT | CAWSVRLYWPEAFF
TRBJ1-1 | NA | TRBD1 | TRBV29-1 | TGCAGCGCCCTCCTTTTTTTGTCAAAGACAGGGGTGAGCCCTGAAGCTTTCTTT | CSALLFLSKTGVSPEAFF
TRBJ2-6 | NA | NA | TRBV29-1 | TGCAGCGTTCCCTGGAACAGGGAGATTTCTGGGGCCAACGTCCTGACTTTC | CSVPWNREISGANVLTF
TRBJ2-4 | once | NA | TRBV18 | TGTGCCAGCTCACCCAGCTCGGCCAAAAACATTCAGTACTTC | CASSPSSAKNIQYF
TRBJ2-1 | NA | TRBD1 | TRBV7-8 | TGTGCCAGCAGTCATAGCCGGGACAGGGTACTTGCTAGGCCCAATGAGCAGTTCTTC | CASSHSRDRVLARPNEQFF
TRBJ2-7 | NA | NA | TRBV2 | TGTGCCAGCAGTGTGGGGCAAGGGGAGCAGTACTTC | CASSVGQGEQYF
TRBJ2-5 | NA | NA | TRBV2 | TGTGCCAGCAGTGACGAAAGACGGGTCCAAGAGACCCAGTACTTC | CASSDERRVQETQYF
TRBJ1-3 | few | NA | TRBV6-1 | TGTGCCAGCAGTGAAGCGAGGGCTATCTCTGGAAACACCATATATTTT | CASSEARAISGNTIYF
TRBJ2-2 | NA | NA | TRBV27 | TGTGCCAGCAGTCGTTCTTCCGGGGAGCTGTTTTTT | CASSRSSGELFF
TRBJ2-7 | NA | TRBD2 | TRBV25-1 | TGTGCCAGCATTCTAGCGGGAGGTTCCGAGCAGTACTTC | CASILAGGSEQYF
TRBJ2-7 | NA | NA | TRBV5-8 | TGTGCCAGCAGCCAACCGGGAACGATAAACGAGCAGTACTTC | CASSQPGTINEQYF
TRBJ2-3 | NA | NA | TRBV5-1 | TGCGCCAGCAGCTTGGGCGGGATCCCTGGAGATACGCAGTATTTT | CASSLGGIPGDTQYF
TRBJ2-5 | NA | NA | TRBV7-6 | TGTGCCAGCAGCTTAGGTGACCAAGAGACCCAGTACTTC | CASSLGDQETQYF
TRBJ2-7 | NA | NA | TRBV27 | TGTGCCAGCAGTTTATTCCGAGGACCCTACGAGCAGTACTTC | CASSLFRGPYEQYF
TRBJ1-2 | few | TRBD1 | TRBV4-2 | TGTGCCAGCAGCCAGGATTACAGGGGTTATTATGGCTACACCTTC | CASSQDYRGYYGYTF
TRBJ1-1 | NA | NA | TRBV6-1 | TGTGCCAGCAGTGAACGATCCTTCTTGGGGAGAACTGAAGCTTTCTTT | CASSERSFLGRTEAFF
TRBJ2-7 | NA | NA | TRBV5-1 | TGCGCCAGCAGTAGAGACAGGTTGGACTACGAGCAGTACTTC | CASSRDRLDYEQYF